This passage covers 21 T cell receptor beta chains from one sample sequenced in a study of CD8 T cells in Susac syndrome. RNA was extracted with the RNeasy kit, and a quantity of roughly 0.45 to 1 ug was reverse transcribed using random hexamers. TCRdb analysed the immunoSEQ multiplex PCR reads with MiXCR anew, one entry per CDR3 protein. The table has approximately 200,000 distinct CDR3 sequences, about 90% seen once. The sample was CD8+ T cells from PBMCs. These receptors came from a human donor with multiple sclerosis.

V gene TRBV20-1 combines with J gene TRBJ2-3, with no clear D. Trimming stripped 5 bases from V and 7 bases from J, with 10 bases between. Germline CDR1 and CDR2: DFQATT and SNEGSKA (reference sequence). The CDR3 loop spans 11 amino acids. This CDR3 is CSAHDLNTQYF. CDR3 sequence (DNA): TGCAGTGCTCACGATTTGAATACGCAGTATTTT.

V and J are TRBV2 and TRBJ2-7; 9 bases fit TRBD1. Germline values: CDR1 SNHLY, CDR2 FYNNEI. With V trimmed by 10 bases and J by 3 bases, 19 bases remained unmatched. CDR3 length: 17 amino acids. CDR3 region: CAIGTPAPGTGHYEQYF. CDR3 DNA sequence: TGTGCCATCGGAACGCCGGCCCCCGGGACAGGGCACTACGAGCAGTACTTC.

Comments on this clonotype: One end of the junction does not line up with germline, which may come from a read error. This chain uses TRBV7-7 with TRBJ2-3, with a weak D call TRBD2 (5 bases). The CDR3 covers 13 residues. The germline gives CDR1 SSHAT, CDR2 FNYEAQ (reference sequence). Here the CDR3 reads CASSLARADTQYF. In DNA, the CDR3 is TGTGCTAGCAGCTTAGCGCGGGCAGATACGCAGTATTTT.

The rearrangement joins TRBV20-1 to TRBJ2-3; the D is unclear. The length of the CDR3 is 17 residues. Germline loops: CDR1 DFQATT, CDR2 SNEGSKA (reference sequence). CDR3 protein: CREGDRLLSTSTDTQYF. CDR3 nucleotides: TGCAGGGAAGGCGACCGACTTTTATCTACTAGCACAGATACGCAGTATTTT.

The genes are TRBV10-2 and TRBJ1-2, with D hard to call. V shed 2 bases and J shed 4 bases, with 17 bases lying between them. The CDR3 has 16 residues. CDR1 and CDR2 from the germline V gene are WSHSY and SAAADI. CDR3 sequence: CASSEDPREAVYGYTF. As DNA, the CDR3 is TGCGCCAGCAGTGAGGACCCTAGGGAGGCTGTCTATGGCTACACCTTC.

The genes are TRBV12-3 or TRBV12-4 and TRBJ1-1, with D possibly matching TRBD1 (6 bases). V lost 4 bases and J 6 bases, leaving 9 bases between the germline ends. The CDR3 totals 12 residues. The CDR3 nucleotides read TGTGCCAGCAGTTCAGGGGCCGCTGAAGCTTTCTTT. Translated, it gives CASSSGAAEAFF.

The chain uses TRBV20-1 and TRBJ1-1; 8 bases are a match to TRBD1. Trimming at V came to 3 bases and at J to 3 bases, leaving 6 bases not matched to a gene. CDR3 length: 14 amino acids. From germline, CDR1 is DFQATT and CDR2 SNEGSKA (reference sequence). The CDR3 DNA follows: TGCAGTGCTAGGGCAGGGGGCGGCTACACTGAAGCTTTCTTT. Its translation is CSARAGGGYTEAFF.

This clonotype showed up just once. This chain joins TRBV29-1 and TRBJ2-1; tentative D call: TRBD2 (5 bases). CDR3 length: 16 residues. Germline loops: CDR1 SQVTM, CDR2 ANQGSEA. The V and J ends lost 0 bases and 0 bases respectively, with 12 bases between them. The CDR3 region has the DNA TGCAGCGTTGAAGACGACGGGATTAGCTCCTACAATGAGCAGTTCTTC. The encoded protein is CSVEDDGISSYNEQFF.

This clonotype was found once. DNA of the CDR3: TGTGCCAGCAGTTTATATCCAGGGGGCGCCACAAGCTCCTACAATGAGCAGTTCTTC. It is translated as CASSLYPGGATSSYNEQFF. The chain couples TRBV27 to TRBJ2-1; 8 nucleotides align to TRBD1. In germline, CDR1 is MNHEY, CDR2 SMNVEV (reference sequence). The CDR3 consists of 19 residues. J was trimmed by 0 bases and V by 1 base; bases with no gene match: 11.

J is TRBJ2-5 and V is TRBV4-2; D possibly corresponds to TRBD1 (5 bases). The CDR3 length is 13 residues. Looked up from germline, CDR1 is LGHNA and CDR2 is YNFKEQ. The V gene lost 2 bases and the J gene lost 9 bases, with 13 bases spanning the gap. CDR3 DNA: TGTGCCAGCAGCCAAATGGGGCGAAGGGCCCAGTACTTC. This codes for CASSQMGRRAQYF.

This chain joins TRBV12-5 and TRBJ2-3, with 10 bases lining up with TRBD2. The length of the CDR3 is 19 residues. CDR1 is LGHNT and CDR2 is FRNRAP in the germline V gene. V dropped 0 bases and J dropped 4; count of bases not matched to a gene: 13. This CDR3 is CASGLVWLAGETKPDTQYF. The CDR3 nucleotides read TGTGCTAGTGGTTTGGTTTGGCTAGCGGGAGAAACCAAACCAGATACGCAGTATTTT.

This rearrangement joins TRBV27 to TRBJ1-1; D is perhaps TRBD1 (5 bases). There are 14 residues in the CDR3. The germline V gene encodes CDR1 MNHEY and CDR2 SMNVEV (reference sequence). The V gene lost 4 bases and the J gene lost 4 bases, with 13 bases spanning the gap. Here the CDR3 reads CASSSSWGGTEAFF. CDR3 DNA sequence: TGTGCCAGCAGTTCTAGTTGGGGCGGCACTGAAGCTTTCTTT.

The chain joins TRBV25-1 to TRBJ1-4, with 9 nucleotides matching TRBD1. Trimming took 8 bases from V and 11 from J; bases not matched to a gene: 9. The CDR3 length is 13 residues. Germline lookup yields CDR1 MGHDK and CDR2 SYGVNS. The CDR3: CASGTGRNGKLFF. The CDR3 DNA reads as TGTGCCAGCGGGACAGGGAGGAATGGGAAACTGTTTTTT.

The gene calls are TRBV4-1 and TRBJ2-3; TRBD1 matches at 9 bases. Looked up from germline, CDR1 is MGHRA and CDR2 is YSYEKL. Trimming removed 4 bases from V and 1 base from J; junction bases left unmatched: 3. CDR3 size: 15 residues. CDR3 bases: TGCGCCAGCAGCCCCAGACAGGGGGGCACAGATACGCAGTATTTT. Amino acids: CASSPRQGGTDTQYF.

The chain has TRBV19 and TRBJ1-1; TRBD1 aligns across 9 bases. The CDR3 loop spans 13 amino acids. Trimming removed 5 bases from V and 10 bases from J; junction bases left unmatched: 8. The germline V gene encodes CDR1 LNHDA and CDR2 SQIVND (reference sequence). Here the CDR3 DNA reads TGTGCCAGTAGTTTAAACCCGACAGGGGGAGCTTTCTTT. Translated, it gives CASSLNPTGGAFF.

This clonotype was detected once. The chain joins TRBV13 to TRBJ1-1; D possibly corresponds to TRBD1 (5 bases). Trimming pared 5 bases from V and 0 bases from J, leaving 25 bases between. Germline assignment: CDR1 PRHDT and CDR2 FYEKMQ (reference sequence). This CDR3 region has 19 residues. The CDR3 DNA follows: TGTGCCAGCAGCGTTCCCCCGTGGGGCGGGACGGACATGAACACTGAAGCTTTCTTT. Protein sequence: CASSVPPWGGTDMNTEAFF.

V usage is TRBV5-8 and J usage is TRBJ2-7; maybe TRBD2 (5 bases). This CDR3 is built from 15 residues. Germline CDR1 is SGHTS and CDR2 is YDEGEE. V dropped 4 bases and J dropped 1 base, with 15 bases sitting between them. The CDR3, as DNA: TGTGCCAGCAGCACGACGGGGTCCCATTCCTACGAGCAGTACTTC. It encodes CASSTTGSHSYEQYF. Full variable domain (missing parts from reference TRBV5-8 and TRBJ2-7): EAGVTQSPTHLIKTRGQQATLRCSPISGHTSVYWYQQALGLGLQFLLWYDEGEERNRGNFPPRFSGRQFPNYSSELNVNALELEDSALYLCASSTTGSHSYEQYFGPGTRLTVT.

This clonotype was picked up many times. The V and J genes are TRBV27 and TRBJ2-7; D might be TRBD1 (5 bases). Germline V gene sequence: CDR1 MNHEY, CDR2 SMNVEV (reference sequence). The CDR3 extends over 13 amino acids. V was cut by 3 bases and J by 0 bases, with 6 bases left in between. The CDR3 DNA reads as TGTGCCAGCAGTTTGGGGCCCTCCTACGAGCAGTACTTC. This sequence encodes CASSLGPSYEQYF.

V is TRBV5-1 and J is TRBJ1-1, with D possibly matching TRBD1 (6 bases). In germline, CDR1 is SGHRS, CDR2 YFSETQ. Trimming shortened V by 0 bases and J by 3 bases, and 15 bases separated the two germline ends. This CDR3 spans 16 amino acids. CDR3 loop: CASSLEAGRGDTEAFF. The CDR3 DNA reads as TGCGCCAGCAGCTTGGAAGCTGGAAGGGGGGACACTGAAGCTTTCTTT.

This chain connects TRBV5-6 to TRBJ2-7; 10 bases are shared with TRBD2. Trimming cost V 4 bases and J 4 bases; bases outside gene matches: 5. Germline CDR1 reads SGHDT; CDR2 reads YYEEEE. This CDR3 contains 14 residues. CDR3 sequence reads: CASSSSGRRYEQYF. The CDR3 DNA reads as TGTGCCAGCAGCAGTAGCGGGAGGAGGTACGAGCAGTACTTC.

This chain connects TRBV20-1 to TRBJ2-2; TRBD2 matches at 7 bases. Germline V CDR1 and CDR2: DFQATT, SNEGSKA (reference sequence). The CDR3 consists of 13 residues. V trimming: 5 bases; J trimming: 6 bases; junction bases outside the gene matches: 6. The CDR3 nucleotides read TGCAGTGCTCCTGGACTAGTCCCCGGGGAGCTGTTTTTT. It yields the protein CSAPGLVPGELFF.